The following is a TCR beta chain sequence with its context. This clonotype was observed at least ten times. Its antigen is still unknown. No much larger clone exists at a distance of one base, and base qualities are not known. This sample stems from a study of T cells after yellow fever vaccination (dated by TCRdb to between 2017 and 2020). Regarding the study in general: The SMART-Seq v4 Ultra Low Input RNA kit was used to prepare libraries from fractions with low cell numbers. Two healthy male donors, one aged 18 to 30 and one aged 30 to 40 years, made up the cohort. To track T-cell clones before and after primary and booster YFV17D yellow fever vaccination, bulk TCR alpha and beta repertoires were sequenced longitudinally. Blood was drawn at multiple timepoints before and after primary and secondary immunization, with bulk PBMC replicates and cell subsets isolated. Findings and caveats that apply to the study as a whole: Compared with the primary T-cell response, the secondary T-cell response was faster but weaker, reaching its peak on day 5 rather than on day 15. A small share of clonotypes was detected in both CD4 and CD8 compartments, with the overlap likely arising from convergent recombination. Because only a couple of donors were included in the study, the extent to which the findings can be generalized is limited. After the booster, most clones that had expanded after primary vaccination were detected again (almost 97% of CD4 and 88% of CD8), suggesting broad maintenance of memory. Computational filtering was needed because FACS-sorted repertoires could contain abundant contaminating clonotypes from the bulk population.

TCR cDNA was synthesized by 5'RACE template switching, which introduced a universal primer site and unique molecular identifiers. Priming for cDNA synthesis came from both the TCR alpha and TCR beta constant segments. Library amplification involved two PCR steps, and the second step added sample barcodes and sequencing adapters. Libraries were sequenced on Illumina HiSeq 2500 (2x100 bp) or NovaSeq (2x150 bp). From the authors' description of their analysis: Reads were demultiplexed and collapsed into UMI consensus sequences with MIGEC, and V(D)J alignment was performed with MiXCR. Vaccine-responding clonotypes were defined with edgeR using replicate PBMC samples, requiring FDR below 0.01 and a log2 fold change above 5 up to day 15. Each bulk clonotype was labeled CD4 or CD8 based on which sequenced repertoire, CD4 or CD8, contained the clonotype at higher abundance. The public reads were reanalyzed by TCRdb: fastp trimming at Q25, MiXCR alignment, in-frame beta chains only. Rows with one shared CDR3 protein collapse into an entry with the most common genes and DNA. Clone size and V and J calls follow TCRdb, not the original study. The sample table lists about 160,000 distinct CDR3 sequences, 6% to 7.5% of them with a count of one. More than 2% of the sample rests with the top ten.

Taken with the paper, the label for treatment or condition translates to: live attenuated yellow fever vaccine strain. PBMCs were isolated from peripheral blood using a standard Ficoll-Paque protocol. CD4 and CD8 T-cell fractions were isolated with Dynabeads CD4 and CD8 positive selection kits. TriZol was used to extract RNA from bulk PBMCs, from CD4 and CD8 fractions, and from dextramer-positive and dextramer-negative fractions. The TCR sequence derives from a young man who received the YFV17D yellow fever vaccine. This specimen was CD4+ T cells sorted from PBMCs, taken around 5 days after the first yellow fever vaccination.

The CDR3 reads as follows: CASSYESGNTEAFF. DNA sequence: TGTGCCAGCAGTTACGAGTCCGGGAACACTGAAGCTTTCTTT. Recombination linked TRBV6-5 to TRBJ1-1; the D gene remains uncertain. The CDR3 spans 14 residues, from the cysteine through the phenylalanine. The only DNA kept is the CDR3, 42 bases in frame from the first base. V loses 2 bases, J loses 1 base, and the germline ends lie 8 bases apart. Reading the germline V gene gives CDR1 MNHEY and CDR2 SVGAGI.